This TCR beta chain was recovered during a study of CD8+CD57+ T cells in acquired aplastic anemia. Study summary: Mean yield of DNA from sorted CD4+ and CD8+ cells was roughly 3.1 ug.

With regard to this clonotype: Its target is not known.

Germline assignment: CDR1 SGHDT and CDR2 YYEEEE. V lost 4 bases and J lost 4; bases outside the gene matches: 8. The CDR3 totals 15 residues. Patients chosen for sequencing had shown CD8+CD57+ cell expansion by flow cytometry. Each patient carried a diagnosis of severe acquired aplastic anemia. Prior therapy had not been administered to any patient at the time of blood sampling. The template used for profiling TCR beta VDJ and CDR3 was genomic DNA. TCRdb recomputed calls from the reads with MiXCR, one row per CDR3 protein. The sample lists approximately 150,000 distinct CDR3 sequences, 70% to 75% seen once, with around 45% in the top ten. Study outcomes and limitations: Between patients and controls, 25 to 35 CD8+ CDR3 sequences were found in common.

Specimen: sorted CD4+, CD8+, or CD8+CD57+ T cells (not recorded which) from PBMCs. This sequence joins TRBV5-6 and TRBJ2-1; 7 bases agree with TRBD2. The TCR originated in a human donor with aplastic anemia. CDR3 residues: CASSTSGLLYNEQFF. CDR3 nucleotide sequence: TGTGCCAGCAGCACCTCGGGACTACTATACAATGAGCAGTTCTTC.